This T cell receptor beta chain emerged from a study of Graves' ophthalmopathy and Graves' hyperthyroidism. Overall study: Before any treatment was given, at initial diagnosis, peripheral blood was collected. Study outcomes and limitations: Blood shared most expanded thyroid clonotypes above 0.001 frequency.

Ophthalmopathy donors' eye disease showed moderate-to-severe activity, CAS of at least 3, NOSPECS of at least 4 and duration under 3 months. Excluded were patients with other autoimmune diseases, uncontrolled infections, pregnancy or lactation. V lost 0 bases to trimming and J lost 7 bases, with 5 bases between them. CDR3 length: 12 amino acids. Germline values: CDR1 SGHTS, CDR2 YDEGEE. Amplification of the TCR beta CDR3 regions used RNA transcripts (as template). Amplification began with first-round RT-PCR using HTBI primers, then second-round multiplex PCR was performed. TCRdb reprocessed the multiplex PCR reads with MiXCR, giving one entry per CDR3 protein. The sample has about 740,000 distinct CDR3 sequences, around 40% seen once. Many counts were recorded for this clonotype. Its antigen is not identified.

The V gene is TRBV5-8, the J gene TRBJ1-5; D not resolved. The specimen sequenced was peripheral blood. This clonotype was obtained from an adult man with Graves' ophthalmopathy. CDR3 loop: CASSLDTQPQHF. The CDR3 DNA is TGTGCCAGCAGCTTGGACACGCAGCCCCAGCATTTT.